This T cell receptor (beta chain) derives from a study of shared clonotypes between healthy human individuals. Overall study findings and caveats: Generation probability values for non-shared clonotypes were lower than those for clonotypes shared by all four donors. Estimated richness values were generally larger in naive subsets than in memory subsets.

Subsets obtained from CD4+ cells comprised CD45RA+ naive and CD45RA-negative memory cells. Notes on this clone: What it recognizes is unknown.

Sorted-subset replicate PCR reactions contained approximately 190 ng DNA, corresponding to some 28,000 T cell genomes. Sequencing used immunoSEQ multiplex PCR; TCRdb keeps in-frame clones, though not all of them. Seen here are 980,000 or so clones, less than 85% observed once, and the top ten hold about 1.5%. Unmatched junction bases numbered 8, after V lost 6 bases and J lost 10 bases. This CDR3 is 13 amino acids long. Per germline, CDR1 ENHRY and CDR2 SYGVKD. Sample: memory CD4+ T cells sorted from blood. As to subset: CD45RA-negative fraction. The receptor's source is a man aged 18 to 29 in good health. The chain uses TRBV10-3 and TRBJ1-1; TRBD1 aligns across 10 bases. As DNA, the CDR3 is TGTGCCATCAGCCTCGGGACAGGGGACGGAGCTTTCTTT. Translating it yields CAISLGTGDGAFF.